The present T cell receptor beta chain was sequenced within a study of response to subunit inactivated influenza vaccine. TCRdb called the RT-PCR reads again in MiXCR, with one record for every CDR3 protein. The sample carries around 480,000 distinct CDR3 sequences, approximately 11% recorded once. The V gene's germline CDR1 is MNHEY and CDR2 SVGAGI. The length of the CDR3 is 16 residues. The V end lost 1 base, the J end lost 4 bases, and 16 bases lay between the germline ends. V is TRBV6-5 and J is TRBJ1-2, with a weak D call TRBD1 (6 bases). The sequence was obtained from a man in his fifties who received an inactivated influenza vaccine. The sequencing used PBMCs from blood, collected 45 days after vaccination. CDR3 coding DNA: TGTGCCAGCAGTTACTGGGCAGGGGAAGGAGGCTATGGCTACACCTTC. Translating gives CASSYWAGEGGYGYTF.